Reported below is one TCR beta chain. The sample belongs to a study of blood T cell repertoires in COVID-19. Looking at the study overall: PBMCs, B-cell-depleted T cells, or T cells were the source of the cDNA or gDNA that made up the material.

Only in-frame clones appear in the TCRdb table, and some are missing; sequencing was by immunoSEQ multiplex PCR. The sample shows 200,000 to 300,000 clones, more than 75% of them seen only once. CDR1 LGHNA and CDR2 YSLEER come from the germline V gene. This CDR3 has 15 amino acids. With 1 base clipped from V and 3 bases from J, the junction kept 4 bases outside the gene matches. The rearrangement links TRBV4-3 to TRBJ2-3; 7 nucleotides match TRBD2. This receptor was obtained from a woman aged 70-85 years with active or convalescent COVID-19. Source material: peripheral blood. In nucleotides, the CDR3 is TGCGCCAGCAGCCAAGGCGGGGGAGCAACAGATACGCAGTATTTT. Its protein is CASSQGGGATDTQYF.